Listed below are T cell receptor beta chains from one sample, sequenced in a study of T cell changes during pregnancy in multiple sclerosis. The data were produced by immunoSEQ multiplex PCR, yet TCRdb's version contains in-frame clones alone and is incomplete. The table shows more than 40,000 clones, with approximately 92% occurring only once. The specimen was CD4+ T cells from peripheral blood mononuclear cells, collected in the third trimester of pregnancy. These receptors were obtained from a female donor with multiple sclerosis, enrolled in a pregnancy study. Each CDR3 is given without its conserved first and last residue.

>TRBV6-5|TRBJ2-1
ASSQDRALYNEQF
>TRBV6-5|TRBJ2-1
ASSRTGTHEQF
>TRBV7-2|TRBJ1-5
ASSLARANQPQH
>TRBV27|TRBJ2-7
ASSNFDKYEQY
>TRBV6-4|TRBJ2-2
ASSPGLAGGNTGELF
>TRBV27|TRBJ2-7
ASSVSGQGAREQY
>TRBV5-6|TRBJ1-2
ASSLLDRDYGYT
>TRBV4-2|TRBJ2-3
ASSQDASSGSILSLSTDTQY
>TRBV28|TRBJ1-1
ASSLQGGRGTEAF
>TRBV30|TRBJ1-5
AWDRGGQPQH
>TRBV10-3|TRBJ2-6
AISGDTDLSGANVLT
>TRBV11-3|TRBJ2-1
ASSLVSPLATHNEQF
>TRBV2|TRBJ2-5
ASREREGQETQY
>TRBV5-1|TRBJ1-2
ASSLESSDNGYT
>TRBV19|TRBJ2-5
ASSIGAGEWWETQY
>TRBV5-1|TRBJ2-7
ASSSQGNEQY
>TRBV1|TRBJ2-1
TSSPTGGDYNEQF
>TRBV13|TRBJ1-5
ASSLGSNSNQPQH
>TRBV27|TRBJ2-1
ASSLRRVNNEQF
>TRBV6-5|TRBJ2-7
ASRGLAGGPYEQY
>TRBV7-2|TRBJ1-2
ASSSTTANYGYT
>TRBV7-6|TRBJ2-5
ASSRRLAGGPETQY